Sequencing of this T cell receptor (beta chain) was carried out in a study of OX40 agonist ivuxolimab in advanced cancers. Trimming cost V 8 bases and J 6 bases, with 13 bases left between them. Germline V gene sequence: CDR1 MNHNY, CDR2 SVGAGI (reference sequence). The CDR3 spans 12 residues. Repertoires were generated with immunoSEQ multiplex PCR, while TCRdb's copy carries only in-frame clones and drops some. Of more than 70,000 clones listed, about 85% were seen once; the top ten hold less than 0.65%. The J gene is TRBJ1-1, the V gene TRBV6-6; D may be TRBD1 (5 bases). This TCR was recovered from an adult with an advanced solid tumor such as melanoma, head and neck, liver or kidney cancer. The specimen comprised CD4+ or CD8+ T cells sorted from blood, sampled in a trial of the OX40 agonist ivuxolimab. The CDR3 nucleotides read TGTGCCAGCGGGACGGGGGGGGCTGAAGCTTTCTTT. It translates to CASGTGGAEAFF.